Presented here are 18 T cell receptor beta chains from one specimen sequenced in a study of tumor-infiltrating lymphocytes in primary liver carcinoma. Germline DNA was extracted alongside blood RNA, which was obtained from unsorted whole blood. The authors made TCR beta cDNA from 500 ng total RNA with a constant-region primer. Researchers made the TCR beta libraries by running three nested multiplex PCR rounds with slightly modified ARM-PCR. Amplification in the first two PCR rounds was performed using TRBV1-TRBV30 forward primers and a C-beta reverse primer for 9 to 11 cycles each. TCRdb redid the calling of the multiplex PCR reads with MiXCR, one entry per CDR3 protein. The sample has 180,000 or so distinct CDR3 sequences, 60% seen once. Sequenced input: peripheral blood. The source of these receptors is a man aged 35 to 55 with primary liver carcinoma and hepatitis B virus infection.

This clonotype was detected many times. This CDR3 reads CASSVNQETQYF. CDR3 in DNA: TGTGCCAGCAGTGTCAACCAAGAGACCCAGTACTTC. The genes are TRBV6-1 and TRBJ2-5; no firm D call. Trimming stripped 4 bases from V and 0 bases from J, with 3 bases between. The germline V gene has CDR1 MNHNS and CDR2 SASEGT. The CDR3 is 12 residues long.

This clonotype has a count of ten or more. CDR3 sequence reads: CASRESGANVLTF. The CDR3 DNA follows: TGTGCCAGCAGGGAATCCGGGGCCAACGTCCTGACTTTC. The chain employs TRBV12-3 or TRBV12-4 and TRBJ2-6; unclear D gene. This CDR3 comprises 13 residues. Trimming stripped 6 bases from V and 4 bases from J, with 7 bases between.

CDR3 in DNA: TGTGCCAGCAGATCCCAGGATGCCAAAAACATTCAGTACTTC. As protein: CASRSQDAKNIQYF. The chain is built from TRBV28 and TRBJ2-4, with no clear D. This CDR3 has 14 amino acids. The V end was cut by 6 bases, the J end by 1 base, with 10 bases between. The germline CDR1 and CDR2 sequences are MDHEN and SYDVKM.

To note about this clonotype: This may be a read error: a much more frequent sequence differs by one nucleotide. The chain combines TRBV11-2 with TRBJ2-7; D might be TRBD2 (5 bases). The CDR3 has 14 amino acids. From germline, CDR1 is SGHAT and CDR2 FQNNGV. The CDR3: CASSLAGSSYEPYF. In DNA, the CDR3 is TGTGCCAGCAGCTTAGCGGGATCCTCCTACGAGCCGTACTTC.

V usage is TRBV12-3 or TRBV12-4 and J usage is TRBJ2-3; 11 bases align to TRBD2. The CDR3 consists of 17 residues. The trim removed 6 bases at V and 0 bases at J, leaving 8 bases unmatched. CDR3 in DNA: TGTGCCAGCAGCACCCGGACTAGCGGGTTTAGCACAGATACGCAGTATTTT. Translated: CASSTRTSGFSTDTQYF.

The chain carries TRBV29-1 and TRBJ2-5, with D possibly being TRBD1 or TRBD2 (5 bases each). The germline V and J ends were trimmed by 3 bases and 10 bases, with 18 bases remaining between them. This CDR3 contains 13 residues. CDR1 is SQVTM and CDR2 is ANQGSEA in the germline V gene. Written as DNA, the CDR3 is TGCAGCGTTGAGGGACCTAACAAAGAGGTCCAGTACTTC. Protein: CSVEGPNKEVQYF.

Regarding this clonotype: The CDR3 does not end in the conserved phenylalanine or tryptophan, so this is likely a read error. The genes are TRBV5-1 and TRBJ1-1; TRBD1 matches 8 bases. Germline V gives CDR1 SGHRS, CDR2 YFSETQ. The CDR3 is 13 amino acids. Trimming removed 3 bases from V and 5 bases from J; junction bases left unmatched: 3. The CDR3 bases are TGCGCCAGCAGCTCCGGACAGGGAACTGAAGCTTTCTAT. This sequence encodes CASSSGQGTEAFY.

The V gene is TRBV7-9, the J gene TRBJ1-4; D is undetermined. The germline gives CDR1 SEHNR, CDR2 FQNEAQ (reference sequence). CDR3 size: 16 residues. The V and J ends lost 0 bases and 8 bases respectively, with 16 bases between them. The CDR3 loop reads CASSLARASSEEKLFF. CDR3 sequence (DNA): TGTGCCAGCAGCTTAGCGCGGGCCTCCTCGGAGGAAAAACTGTTTTTT.

Concerning this clonotype itself: A much larger clone differs from this one at a single base, so this may be a read error. The rearrangement links TRBV11-2 to TRBJ2-5; the D gene is possibly TRBD1 (5 bases). Trimming removed 11 bases from V and 5 bases from J, with 21 bases in between. The CDR3 length is 14 residues. Per the germline V gene, CDR1 is SGHAT and CDR2 is FQNNGV. The CDR3 DNA follows: TGTGCCGGCTACCCAAGTAGGGGTGAGGAGACCCAGTACTTC. Translation gives CAGYPSRGEETQYF.

The table lists this clonotype with a count of one. Germline and junction disagree at one end, which may indicate a read error. V and J are TRBV11-2 and TRBJ2-7; D is possibly TRBD1 or TRBD2 (5 bases each). This CDR3 spans 14 amino acids. The germline V gene has CDR1 SGHAT and CDR2 FQNNGV. In DNA form, the CDR3 reads TGTACCAGCATCTTAGGTTGGCAGGGACCAGAGCAGTACTTC. As protein: CTSILGWQGPEQYF.

Remarks on this clonotype: The junction shows a germline mismatch at one end, possibly a read error. The V and J genes are TRBV11-2 and TRBJ2-2, with 8 bases lining up with TRBD2. This CDR3 spans 15 amino acids. Germline lookup yields CDR1 SGHAT and CDR2 FQNNGV. CDR3 bases: TGTGCCCGCAGCTTAGCGGGGACGAACACAGGGGAGCTGTTTTTT. It codes for CARSLAGTNTGELFF.

Only a few counts were recorded for this clonotype. This sequence joins TRBV13 and TRBJ2-1, with 8 bases that match TRBD2. V was clipped by 7 bases and J by 9 bases; unmatched bases: 11. The CDR3 has 14 residues. Per the germline V gene, CDR1 is PRHDT and CDR2 is FYEKMQ (reference sequence). The CDR3 DNA reads TGTGCCAGCATCCCGGGACTAGTGCATGGTGAGCAGTTCTTC. It codes for CASIPGLVHGEQFF.

Worth noting for this clonotype: This may arise from a read error, as a much more abundant clone is one base away. The V gene is TRBV11-1, the J gene TRBJ1-5, with 9 bases that match TRBD1. The germline gives CDR1 SGHAT, CDR2 FQDESV (reference sequence). The CDR3 length is 13 residues. In DNA, the CDR3 is TGTGTCAGCAGCTGGGGACAGGGTTCGCCCCAGCATTTT. This codes for CVSSWGQGSPQHF.

The DNA of the CDR3 is TGTGCCATCAGTTATAAGGGACAGGGGGCTACCTACGAGCAGTACTTC. Translated: CAISYKGQGATYEQYF. J is TRBJ2-7 and V is TRBV10-3; 12 positions match TRBD1. V shed 5 bases, J shed 2 bases, and the junction held 7 bases outside the gene matches. CDR1 and CDR2 from the germline V gene are ENHRY and SYGVKD. The CDR3 extends over 16 amino acids.

The CDR3 region is CASNTSGRARDTQYF. In nucleotides, the CDR3 is TGTGCCAGCAACACTAGCGGGAGGGCGAGAGATACGCAGTATTTT. The rearrangement links TRBV6-5 to TRBJ2-3; 13 bases align to TRBD2. With 7 bases clipped from V and 5 bases from J, the junction kept 6 bases outside the gene matches. The CDR3 is 15 residues long. Germline V gives CDR1 MNHEY, CDR2 SVGAGI.

V is TRBV14 and J is TRBJ2-3, with D unresolved. Germline CDR1 is SGHDN and CDR2 is FVKESK. The CDR3 is 16 amino acids. The germline V and J ends were trimmed by 0 bases and 2 bases, with 12 bases remaining between them. The CDR3 reads CASSQDTGFLTDTQYF. Written as DNA, the CDR3 is TGTGCCAGCAGCCAAGATACGGGTTTTCTCACAGATACGCAGTATTTT.

The CDR3 region is CASSYVGGAINQPQHF. The DNA for the CDR3 is TGTGCCAGCAGTTACGTAGGGGGGGCTATCAATCAGCCCCAGCATTTT. This chain links TRBV6-6 with TRBJ1-5, with TRBD1 as a possible D gene (6 bases). The germline V and J ends were trimmed by 2 bases and 3 bases, with 14 bases remaining between them. Germline values: CDR1 MNHNY, CDR2 SVGAGI (reference sequence). This CDR3 is built from 16 residues.

This clonotype has more than one count but fewer than ten. Germline and junction disagree at one end, which may indicate a read error. This rearrangement joins TRBV11-3 to TRBJ2-5, with D possibly TRBD1 on 5 matching bases. Germline loops: CDR1 SGHNT, CDR2 YENEEA. The CDR3 length is 14 residues. The CDR3: CVSSPVTAHGTQYF. CDR3 in DNA: TGTGTCAGCAGCCCCGTGACAGCGCATGGTACCCAGTACTTC.